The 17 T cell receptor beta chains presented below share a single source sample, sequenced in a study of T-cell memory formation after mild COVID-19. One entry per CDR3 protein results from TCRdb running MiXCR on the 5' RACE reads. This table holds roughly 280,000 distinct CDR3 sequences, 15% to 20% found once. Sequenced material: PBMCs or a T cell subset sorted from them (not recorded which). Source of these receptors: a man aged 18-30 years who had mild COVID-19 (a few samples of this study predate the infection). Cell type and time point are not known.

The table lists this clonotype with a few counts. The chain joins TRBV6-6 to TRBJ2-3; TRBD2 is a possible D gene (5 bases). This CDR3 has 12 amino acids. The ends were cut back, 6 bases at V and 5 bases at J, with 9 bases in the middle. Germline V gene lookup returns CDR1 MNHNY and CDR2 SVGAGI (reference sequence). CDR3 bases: TGTGCCAGCAGCTGGAGGAAAGATACGCAGTATTTT. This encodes CASSWRKDTQYF.

CDR3 amino acids: CASSGAGYSGNTIYF. The CDR3, as DNA: TGTGCCAGCAGTGGCGCAGGGTACTCTGGAAACACCATATATTTT. The chain recombines TRBV25-1 with TRBJ1-3, with a possible D match to TRBD1 (5 bases). V shed 4 bases and J shed 0 bases, with 10 bases lying between them. This CDR3 is built from 15 residues. CDR1 and CDR2 from the germline V gene are MGHDK and SYGVNS.

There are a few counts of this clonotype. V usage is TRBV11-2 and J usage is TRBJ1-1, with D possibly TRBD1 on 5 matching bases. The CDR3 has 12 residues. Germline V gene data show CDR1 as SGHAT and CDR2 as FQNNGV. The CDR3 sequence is CATSREGNEAFF. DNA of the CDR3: TGTGCTACCAGCAGGGAGGGAAATGAAGCTTTCTTT.

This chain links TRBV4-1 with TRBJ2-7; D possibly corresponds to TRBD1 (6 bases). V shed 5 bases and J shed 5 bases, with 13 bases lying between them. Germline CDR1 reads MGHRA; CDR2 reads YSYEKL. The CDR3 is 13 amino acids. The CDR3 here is CASSTYRDHEQYF. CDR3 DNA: TGCGCCAGCAGCACATACAGGGACCACGAGCAGTACTTC.

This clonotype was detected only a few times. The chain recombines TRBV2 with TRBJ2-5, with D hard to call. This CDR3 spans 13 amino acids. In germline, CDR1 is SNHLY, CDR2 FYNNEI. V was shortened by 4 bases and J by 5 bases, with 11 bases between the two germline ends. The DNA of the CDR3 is TGTGCCAGCAGTGTGGGTTATAGGGAGACCCAGTACTTC. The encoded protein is CASSVGYRETQYF. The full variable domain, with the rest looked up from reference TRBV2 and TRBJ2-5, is EPEVTQTPSHQVTQMGQEVILRCVPISNHLYFYWYRQILGQKVEFLVSFYNNEISEKSEIFDDQFSVERPDGSNFTLKIRSTKLEDSAMYFCASSVGYRETQYFGPGTRLLVL.

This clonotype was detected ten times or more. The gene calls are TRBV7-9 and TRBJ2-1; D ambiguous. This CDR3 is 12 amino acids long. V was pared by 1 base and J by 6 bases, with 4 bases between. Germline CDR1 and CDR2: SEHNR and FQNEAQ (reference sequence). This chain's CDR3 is CASSLDRNEQFF. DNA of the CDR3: TGTGCCAGCAGCTTAGACCGCAATGAGCAGTTCTTC.

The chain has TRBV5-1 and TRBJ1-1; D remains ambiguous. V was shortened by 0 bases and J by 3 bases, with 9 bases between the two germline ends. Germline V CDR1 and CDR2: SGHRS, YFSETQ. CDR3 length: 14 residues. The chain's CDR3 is CASSLGSTYTEAFF. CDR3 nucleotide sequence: TGCGCCAGCAGCTTGGGAAGCACTTACACTGAAGCTTTCTTT.

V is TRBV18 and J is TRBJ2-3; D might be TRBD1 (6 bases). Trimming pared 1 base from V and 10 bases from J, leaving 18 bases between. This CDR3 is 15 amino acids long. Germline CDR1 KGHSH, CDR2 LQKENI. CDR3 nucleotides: TGTGCCAGCTCACCACGGGGGCCAGTCGCTATGGCGCAGTATTTT. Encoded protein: CASSPRGPVAMAQYF.

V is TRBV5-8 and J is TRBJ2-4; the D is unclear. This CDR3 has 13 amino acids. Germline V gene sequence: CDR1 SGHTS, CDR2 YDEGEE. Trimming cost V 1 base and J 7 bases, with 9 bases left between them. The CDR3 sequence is CASSLWSANIQYF. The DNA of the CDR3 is TGTGCCAGCAGCTTGTGGTCAGCTAACATTCAGTACTTC. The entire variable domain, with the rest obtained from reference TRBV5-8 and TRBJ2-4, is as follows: EAGVTQSPTHLIKTRGQQATLRCSPISGHTSVYWYQQALGLGLQFLLWYDEGEERNRGNFPPRFSGRQFPNYSSELNVNALELEDSALYLCASSLWSANIQYFGAGTRLSVL.

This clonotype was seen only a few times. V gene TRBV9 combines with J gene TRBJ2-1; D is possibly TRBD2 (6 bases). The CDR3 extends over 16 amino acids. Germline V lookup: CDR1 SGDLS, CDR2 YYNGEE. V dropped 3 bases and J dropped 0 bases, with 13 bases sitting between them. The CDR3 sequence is CASSATSGSSYNEQFF. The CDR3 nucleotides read TGTGCCAGCAGCGCCACTTCCGGGAGCTCCTACAATGAGCAGTTCTTC. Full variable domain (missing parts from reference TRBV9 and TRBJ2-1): DSGVTQTPKHLITATGQRVTLRCSPRSGDLSVYWYQQSLDQGLQFLIQYYNGEERAKGNILERFSAQQFPDLHSELNLSSLELGDSALYFCASSATSGSSYNEQFFGPGTRLTVL.

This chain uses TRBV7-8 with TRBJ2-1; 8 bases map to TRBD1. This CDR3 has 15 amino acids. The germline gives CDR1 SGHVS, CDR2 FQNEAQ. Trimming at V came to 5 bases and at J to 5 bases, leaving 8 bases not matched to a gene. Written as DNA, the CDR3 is TGTGCCAGCAGCAGAGGGACAGGTTCTCACAATGAGCAGTTCTTC. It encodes CASSRGTGSHNEQFF. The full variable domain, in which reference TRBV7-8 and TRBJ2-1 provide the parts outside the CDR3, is GAGVSQSPRYKVAKRGQDVALRCDPISGHVSLFWYQQALGQGPEFLTYFQNEAQLDKSGLPSDRFFAERPEGSVSTLKIQRTQQEDSAVYLCASSRGTGSHNEQFFGPGTRLTVL.

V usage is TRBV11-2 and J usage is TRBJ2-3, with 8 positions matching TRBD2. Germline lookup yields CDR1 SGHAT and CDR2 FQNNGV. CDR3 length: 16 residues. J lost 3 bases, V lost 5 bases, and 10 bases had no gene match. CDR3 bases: TGTGCCAGCAGCCCGTCCGGGGGGGGTGGAACAGATACGCAGTATTTT. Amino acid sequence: CASSPSGGGGTDTQYF.

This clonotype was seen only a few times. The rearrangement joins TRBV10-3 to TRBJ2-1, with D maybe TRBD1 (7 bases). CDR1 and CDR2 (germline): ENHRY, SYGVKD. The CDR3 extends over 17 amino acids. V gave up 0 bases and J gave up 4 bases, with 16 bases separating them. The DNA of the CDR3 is TGTGCCATCAGTGAGTCGAGTCCAGGGGGGAATTACAATGAGCAGTTCTTC. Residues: CAISESSPGGNYNEQFF.

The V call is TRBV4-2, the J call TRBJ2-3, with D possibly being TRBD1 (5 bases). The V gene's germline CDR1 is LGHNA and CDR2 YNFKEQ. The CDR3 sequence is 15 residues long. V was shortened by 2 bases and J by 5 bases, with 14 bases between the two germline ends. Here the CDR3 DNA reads TGTGCCAGCAGCCAACGCCAGGGCTGGATAGATACGCAGTATTTT. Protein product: CASSQRQGWIDTQYF.

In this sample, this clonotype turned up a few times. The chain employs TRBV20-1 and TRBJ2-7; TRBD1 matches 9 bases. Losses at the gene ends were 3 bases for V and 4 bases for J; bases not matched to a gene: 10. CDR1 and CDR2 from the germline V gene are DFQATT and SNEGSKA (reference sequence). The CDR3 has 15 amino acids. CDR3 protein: CSASLPGQGAYEQYF. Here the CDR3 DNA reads TGCAGTGCTAGCCTCCCGGGACAGGGCGCGTACGAGCAGTACTTC.

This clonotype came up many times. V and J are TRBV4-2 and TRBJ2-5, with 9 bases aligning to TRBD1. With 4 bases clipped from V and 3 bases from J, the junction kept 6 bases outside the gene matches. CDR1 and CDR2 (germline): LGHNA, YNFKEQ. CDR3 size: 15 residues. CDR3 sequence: CASSLSRDREETQYF. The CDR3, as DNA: TGTGCCAGCAGCCTGTCCCGGGACAGGGAAGAGACCCAGTACTTC.

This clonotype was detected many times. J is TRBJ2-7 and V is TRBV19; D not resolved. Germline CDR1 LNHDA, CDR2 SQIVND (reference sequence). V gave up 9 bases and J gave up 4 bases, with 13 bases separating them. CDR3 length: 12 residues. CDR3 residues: CARKSDGYEQYV. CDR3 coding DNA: TGTGCCAGGAAGAGTGACGGGTACGAGCAGTACGTC.